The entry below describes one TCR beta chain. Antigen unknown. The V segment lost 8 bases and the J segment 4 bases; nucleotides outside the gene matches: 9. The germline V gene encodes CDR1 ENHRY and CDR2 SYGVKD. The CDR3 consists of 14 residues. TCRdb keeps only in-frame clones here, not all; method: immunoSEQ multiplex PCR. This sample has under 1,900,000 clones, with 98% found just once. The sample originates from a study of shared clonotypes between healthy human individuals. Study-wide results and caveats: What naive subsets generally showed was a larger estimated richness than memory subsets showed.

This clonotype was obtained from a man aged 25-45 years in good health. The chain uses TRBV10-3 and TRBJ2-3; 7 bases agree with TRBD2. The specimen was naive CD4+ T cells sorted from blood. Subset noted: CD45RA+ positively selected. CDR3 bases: TGTGCCATCCAAGCGGGGAGGGAGGCAGATACGCAGTATTTT. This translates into CAIQAGREADTQYF.